This T cell receptor beta chain is from a study of control samples from healthy donors and cancer patients. Germline V gene data show CDR1 as MNHEY and CDR2 as SMNVEV (reference sequence). Germline trimming cut 5 bases from V and 4 bases from J; bases unmatched to any gene: 17. The CDR3 has 19 amino acids. Profiling relied on immunoSEQ multiplex PCR, and the TCRdb table lists in-frame clones only, not all of them. This sample has tens of thousands of clones, with 94% found just once. The clonotype comes from a woman aged 25 to 39 in good health. Sample: blood. This chain links TRBV27 with TRBJ2-5, with 12 bases fitting TRBD1. This CDR3 is CASSPGQGAFMVSGETQYF. The CDR3 DNA reads TGTGCCAGCAGTCCGGGACAGGGGGCCTTTATGGTTTCAGGAGAGACCCAGTACTTC.